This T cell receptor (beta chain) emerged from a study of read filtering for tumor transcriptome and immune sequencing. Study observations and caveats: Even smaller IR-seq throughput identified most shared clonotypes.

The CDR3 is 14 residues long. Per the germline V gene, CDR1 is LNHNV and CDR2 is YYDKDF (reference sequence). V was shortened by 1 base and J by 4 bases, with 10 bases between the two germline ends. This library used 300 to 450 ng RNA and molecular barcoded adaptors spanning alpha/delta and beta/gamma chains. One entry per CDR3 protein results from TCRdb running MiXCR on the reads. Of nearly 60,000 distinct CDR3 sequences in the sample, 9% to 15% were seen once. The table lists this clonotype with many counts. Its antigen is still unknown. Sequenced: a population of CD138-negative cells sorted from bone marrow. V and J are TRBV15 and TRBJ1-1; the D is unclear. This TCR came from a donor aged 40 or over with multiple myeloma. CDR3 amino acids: CATSRAGVGTEAFF. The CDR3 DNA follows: TGTGCCACCAGCAGAGCGGGAGTTGGCACTGAAGCTTTCTTT.